This TCR beta chain was captured in a study of blood T cell repertoires in COVID-19. Looking at the study overall: Samples representing acute and convalescent COVID-19 were sourced from the United States, Italy and Spain.

Original methodology: Amplification with reference gene primers provided the estimates of nucleated cell counts. Measured with immunoSEQ multiplex PCR; TCRdb has only the in-frame clones, and not every one. The DNA was the basis for D and trimming; V, J and clone size are from that table. This sample has about 64,000 clones, with more than 75% found just once. CDR3 length: 14 amino acids. The germline CDR1 and CDR2 sequences are SNHLY and FYNNEI. Trimming cost V 5 bases and J 4 bases, with 11 bases left between them. The material sequenced was peripheral blood. The V gene is TRBV2, the J gene TRBJ1-4, with D perhaps TRBD1 (6 bases). The clonotype was recovered from a human donor in a cohort sampled during active COVID-19. The CDR3 DNA reads as TGTGCCAGCAGTTGGCAGGGGAATAATGAAAAACTGTTTTTT. This codes for CASSWQGNNEKLFF.